A single T cell receptor (beta chain) is shown here with its context. The target of this receptor is not known. No base quality values were provided; no much bigger clone lies one nucleotide off. TCRbeta CDR3 regions were amplified from genomic DNA by means of the immunoSEQ Assay, a bias-controlled multiplex PCR. In the source study's methods: Nucleated cell counts per sample were estimated from amplification of reference gene primers within the assay. To quantify the absolute abundance of each unique TCRbeta CDR3 rearrangement, sequence reads were collapsed and filtered. For each sample, productive Simpson clonality was calculated by taking the square root of Simpson's diversity index across productive rearrangements. TCRdb provides this immuneACCESS table in a form limited to in-frame rearrangements. Some clones are lacking; in checked studies, under half of them reflect an unresolved V gene, and why the rest are absent is not known. Clone size and V and J calls were adopted from that table, with D and trimming inferred from the DNA. The sample has 60,000 or so clones on record, roughly two thirds of them singletons. The ten largest clonotypes hold approximately 51% of the sample.

The record originates from a study of blood T cell repertoires in COVID-19 (dated by TCRdb to 2018 to 2020). Describing the broader study: The collaborator samples originated in the United States, Italy and Spain and spanned the acute and convalescent phases of COVID-19. The prospective study material was composed of cDNA or gDNA derived from T cells, B-cell-depleted T cells, or PBMCs. The samples were drawn from the first 160 participants of the ongoing ImmuneRACE study and from under 1,500 subjects provided by 6 global collaborators. Sample metadata almost always included a de-identified subject ID, COVID-19 status, age in years and sex. Where available, HLA class I and class II types were taken from metadata supplied by the sample provider and were not determined by assay-based typing. Deeply sampled blood TCRbeta repertoires from subjects exposed to, actively infected with, or recovered from COVID-19 were included in the dataset. The repertoires were released in a freely available public database meant as a resource for research on the immune response to SARS-CoV-2. Beyond this particular receptor, the publication reports: How much clinical and demographic metadata was included differed by source and by participant, and the metadata was provided uncurated.

The germline V gene yields MGHRA for CDR1 and YSYEKL for CDR2. V has 3 bases trimmed and J has 2 bases trimmed; junction bases matching no gene number 2. There are 14 amino acids in the CDR3, from cysteine to phenylalanine inclusive. The DNA shown is the 42-base CDR3, in frame from base 1. Participants in the prospective study were enrolled through a virtual design, were aged about 18 to 100 years, and lived in fewer than 30 United States geographic areas. In the prospective study, participants were assigned to cohorts based on the clinical history participants reported in a screening survey and a study questionnaire. Exposed participants had been in contact, within 2 weeks of entering the study, with a person who had a PCR-confirmed or clinician-diagnosed case of COVID-19. Each participant in the prospective study had whole blood, serum and a nasopharyngeal or oropharyngeal swab collected by mobile phlebotomists. Additional blood draws and questionnaires over an approximately 2-month period could optionally be provided by prospective study participants. Blood samples from the prospective study were shipped frozen or at room temperature prior to DNA extraction.

The TCR was taken from a woman aged 60-75 years who had been exposed to COVID-19. The sample consisted of PBMCs or T cells enriched from blood (not recorded which). The rearrangement combines TRBV4-1 with TRBJ2-5; TRBD2 aligns with 8 central bases. The base sequence is TGCGCCAGCAGCCACCCTAGCGGGCAAGAGACCCAGTACTTC. It specifies CASSHPSGQETQYF.